Each of the 13 T cell receptor beta chains below was sequenced from the same sample in a study of shared clonotypes between healthy human individuals. Using immunoSEQ multiplex PCR, the repertoire was profiled, and TCRdb retains in-frame clones only, with some absent. This table has over 800,000 clones, more than 85% appearing once. CD45RO-negative, CCR7-positively selected cells formed the naive CD8 fraction, excluding terminally differentiated effector memory CD45RA+ cells. The specimen was naive CD8+ T cells sorted from blood. The source is a man younger than 40 in good health.

The V gene is TRBV14, the J gene TRBJ2-7; a possible D gene is TRBD1 (6 bases). V dropped 0 bases and J dropped 3 bases, with 12 bases sitting between them. The germline CDR1 and CDR2 sequences are SGHDN and FVKESK. The CDR3 extends over 15 amino acids. CDR3 nucleotides: TGTGCCAGCAGCCAAGATAGGGGCAGGGGCTACGAGCAGTACTTC. This codes for CASSQDRGRGYEQYF.

This rearrangement joins TRBV4-1 to TRBJ1-2; no clear D. Germline V lookup: CDR1 MGHRA, CDR2 YSYEKL. The CDR3 has 15 amino acids. V shed 0 bases and J shed 6 bases, with 14 bases lying between them. The CDR3 loop reads CASSQEAGAWDGYTF. In nucleotides, the CDR3 is TGCGCCAGCAGCCAAGAGGCAGGCGCTTGGGATGGCTACACCTTC.

V usage is TRBV19 and J usage is TRBJ2-1, with D perhaps TRBD2 (6 bases). Germline CDR1 reads LNHDA; CDR2 reads SQIVND (reference sequence). The CDR3 is 16 residues long. The V end lost 3 bases, the J end lost 0 bases, and 12 bases lay between the germline ends. The CDR3 DNA follows: TGTGCCAGTAGTATTTCGGGACTGAGCTCCTACAATGAGCAGTTCTTC. Its translation: CASSISGLSSYNEQFF.

This chain joins TRBV7-9 and TRBJ1-2, with 9 positions matching TRBD1. Trimming cost V 5 bases and J 4 bases; bases outside gene matches: 17. Germline CDR1 SEHNR, CDR2 FQNEAQ (reference sequence). The CDR3 sequence is 18 residues long. The CDR3 nucleotides are TGTGCCAGCAGCCATACCCCGGGACAGGGTGACGGGGCCTATGGCTACACCTTC. Translating it yields CASSHTPGQGDGAYGYTF.

The chain has TRBV5-1 and TRBJ2-7; 7 bases are shared with TRBD1. This CDR3 is built from 14 residues. V lost 5 bases to trimming and J lost 4 bases; unmatched junction nucleotides: 9. The germline V gene has CDR1 SGHRS and CDR2 YFSETQ. The DNA of the CDR3 is TGCGCCAGCAGGACCTCCGGGACAGCTTACGAGCAGTACTTC. Translation gives CASRTSGTAYEQYF.

The gene calls are TRBV12-2 and TRBJ2-1. TRBV12-2 has pseudogene status. The CDR3 has 17 amino acids. CDR3 region: CASRLVGHPYSYNEQFF. The CDR3 region has the DNA TGTGCAAGTCGCTTAGTAGGGCACCCGTACTCCTACAATGAGCAGTTCTTC.

As DNA, the CDR3 is TGCGCAACGAGCTCCTACAATGAGCAGTTCTTC. Amino acids: CATSSYNEQFF. The J gene is TRBJ2-1, the V gene TRBV20-1; D remains unclear. The CDR3 has 11 amino acids. Germline V lookup: CDR1 DFQATT, CDR2 SNEGSKA (reference sequence).

The chain links TRBV6-4 to TRBJ2-1; 8 bases fit TRBD2. The germline V gene encodes CDR1 MRHNA and CDR2 SNTAGT. V shed 5 bases, J shed 8 bases, and the junction held 11 bases outside the gene matches. The CDR3 consists of 15 residues. The CDR3: CASSPGTRSFDEQFF. In nucleotides, the CDR3 is TGTGCCAGCAGTCCCGGGACTAGAAGTTTCGATGAGCAGTTCTTC.

This clone was observed once. This rearrangement joins TRBV13 to TRBJ2-7, with D possibly TRBD1 on 5 matching bases. V shed 5 bases and J shed 3 bases, with 23 bases lying between them. The CDR3 is 17 residues long. CDR1 is PRHDT, CDR2 FYEKMQ, per germline (reference sequence). The CDR3 spells CASSPSTQGLQGYEQYF. The CDR3 DNA reads as TGTGCCAGCAGCCCATCAACCCAGGGCCTACAAGGCTACGAGCAGTACTTC.

J is TRBJ2-1 and V is TRBV29-1, with 11 bases lining up with TRBD2. V shed 4 bases and J 4 bases; nucleotides not matched to a gene: 9. Germline CDR1 SQVTM, CDR2 ANQGSEA. The length of the CDR3 is 16 residues. In nucleotides, the CDR3 is TGCAGCGTTGTACTAGCGGGAGCCACAGTTTACAATGAGCAGTTCTTC. Amino acids: CSVVLAGATVYNEQFF.

V and J are TRBV7-9 and TRBJ2-3, with unresolved D. CDR1 and CDR2 from the germline V gene are SEHNR and FQNEAQ (reference sequence). The CDR3 consists of 17 residues. Trimming cost V 0 bases and J 2 bases, with 15 bases left between them. CDR3 DNA: TGTGCCAGCAGCTTAGCCCATTGGGCGGAAAACACAGATACGCAGTATTTT. It encodes CASSLAHWAENTDTQYF.

The rearrangement joins TRBV5-1 to TRBJ2-1; tentatively, D is TRBD2 (6 bases). The CDR3 spans 16 residues. Trimming left V 4 bases short and J 8 bases short, with 22 bases between. Looked up from germline, CDR1 is SGHRS and CDR2 is YFSETQ. The CDR3 sequence: CASSTLFSGNGDEQFF. In DNA, the CDR3 is TGCGCCAGCAGCACCCTTTTTAGCGGCAACGGGGATGAGCAGTTCTTC.

The J gene is TRBJ2-7, the V gene TRBV27; 8 nucleotides line up with TRBD1. The CDR3 is 13 amino acids. Trimming removed 2 bases from V and 6 bases from J; junction bases left unmatched: 3. The germline V gene has CDR1 MNHEY and CDR2 SMNVEV (reference sequence). CDR3 nucleotide sequence: TGTGCCAGCAGTTTAAGACAGGGGCGCGAGCAGTACTTC. The encoded protein is CASSLRQGREQYF.